This T cell receptor (beta chain) was obtained from a study of blood T cells in healthy people across ages. Study results and caveats: Not knowing donor CMV status may have confounded expanded clonotype changes.

The V end lost 6 bases, the J end lost 3 bases, and 12 bases lay between the germline ends. The germline CDR1 and CDR2 sequences are MNHNS and SASEGT. This CDR3 is built from 13 residues. Using a J-beta primer mix together with a sample-barcoded 5' primer, a second PCR was run for about 6 to 11 cycles. MiXCR, run by TCRdb on the 5' RACE reads, gives a single entry per CDR3 protein. The sample lists roughly 2 million distinct CDR3 sequences; approximately 50% were seen once. Researchers collected 9 to 10 milliliters of peripheral blood from every single donor. Of note for this clonotype: Its target is unknown.

The sample consisted of blood. This chain joins TRBV6-1 and TRBJ2-7; perhaps TRBD1 as D (7 bases). The sequence was obtained from a woman between 35 and 50 years old in good health. The CDR3 DNA sequence: TGTGCCAGCAGGCAGGGGGGATTCTACGAGCAGTACTTC. Its translation: CASRQGGFYEQYF.